This record looks at one T cell receptor beta chain sequence and its context. This specimen comes from a study of OX40 agonist ivuxolimab in advanced cancers. Study-level background: The study reported partial responses in three patients: one hepatocellular carcinoma, two cutaneous melanoma.

Assay: immunoSEQ multiplex PCR; the TCRdb copy retains only in-frame clones and omits some. The sample contains approximately 92,000 clones, roughly 94% of which appear only once. The ends were cut back, 2 bases at V and 6 bases at J, with 13 bases in the middle. The length of the CDR3 is 14 residues. In germline, CDR1 is MNHEY, CDR2 SVGAGI. This receptor was obtained from an adult with an advanced solid tumor such as melanoma, head and neck, liver or kidney cancer. Source: CD4+ or CD8+ T cells sorted from blood, taken in a trial of the OX40 agonist ivuxolimab. The V call is TRBV6-5, the J call TRBJ1-2; no clear D. The CDR3 DNA reads TGTGCCAGCAGTTACCTAGGAAGGGCTCATGGCTACACCTTC. Translation: CASSYLGRAHGYTF.